Below, 28 T cell receptor beta chains from the same sample are listed, as sequenced in a study of control samples from healthy donors and cancer patients. Assay: immunoSEQ multiplex PCR; the TCRdb copy retains only in-frame clones and omits some. The sample data list under 200,000 clones. Sequenced material: blood. The source of these receptors is a woman in her twenties or thirties in good health.

The rearrangement links TRBV19 to TRBJ1-2; TRBD1 matches 7 bases. The CDR3 has 14 residues. V was pared by 3 bases and J by 1 base, with 2 bases of the junction left unmatched. Germline loops: CDR1 LNHDA, CDR2 SQIVND (reference sequence). The CDR3 spells CASSMPGGNYGYTF. The CDR3 region has the DNA TGTGCCAGTAGTATGCCAGGGGGTAACTATGGCTACACCTTC.

The rearrangement joins TRBV27 to TRBJ2-7; a weak D match, TRBD1 (5 bases). CDR3 length equals 14 residues. Trimming pared 3 bases from V and 0 bases from J, leaving 9 bases between. Germline V lookup: CDR1 MNHEY, CDR2 SMNVEV (reference sequence). CDR3 in amino acids: CASSLTAFSYEQYF. The CDR3 region has the DNA TGTGCCAGCAGTTTGACAGCATTCTCCTACGAGCAGTACTTC.

This chain connects TRBV30 to TRBJ2-7, with TRBD2 matching 10 bases. CDR1 is GTSNPN, CDR2 SVGIG, per germline (reference sequence). This CDR3 contains 13 residues. The V segment lost 5 bases and the J segment 1 base; nucleotides outside the gene matches: 2. CDR3 amino acids: CAWVLAGSYEQYF. As DNA, the CDR3 is TGTGCCTGGGTACTAGCGGGGTCCTACGAGCAGTACTTC.

The chain uses TRBV2 and TRBJ1-5; D remains ambiguous. The CDR3 totals 16 residues. The V and J ends lost 2 bases and 1 base respectively, with 12 bases between them. Germline V gene data show CDR1 as SNHLY and CDR2 as FYNNEI. CDR3: CASSERPVRSNQPQHF. The CDR3 coding sequence is TGTGCCAGCAGTGAACGCCCTGTGAGGAGCAATCAGCCCCAGCATTTT.

V is TRBV20-1 and J is TRBJ1-2, with TRBD1 matching over 7 bases. With V trimmed by 3 bases and J by 7 bases, 8 bases remained unmatched. The CDR3 is 13 amino acids. The germline V gene has CDR1 DFQATT and CDR2 SNEGSKA (reference sequence). DNA for the CDR3: TGCAGTGCTAGTCGGACAGGCCTCGGTGGCTACACCTTC. Amino acid sequence: CSASRTGLGGYTF.

The chain has TRBV19 and TRBJ1-2, with TRBD1 as a possible D gene (5 bases). From germline, CDR1 is LNHDA and CDR2 SQIVND (reference sequence). This CDR3 has 15 amino acids. Trimming took off 5 bases at V and 4 bases at J, with 17 bases between the two ends. CDR3 DNA sequence: TGTGCCAGTAGTTATTTGCACCCCAGGGCCTATGGCTACACCTTC. Its translation: CASSYLHPRAYGYTF.

J is TRBJ2-7 and V is TRBV28; 8 bases are a match to TRBD2. Looked up from germline, CDR1 is MDHEN and CDR2 is SYDVKM. The CDR3 consists of 13 residues. J was trimmed by 3 bases and V by 7 bases; bases with no gene match: 5. CDR3 sequence: CASTGGDLYEQYF. The CDR3 nucleotides read TGTGCCAGCACGGGGGGGGACCTCTACGAGCAGTACTTC.

V gene TRBV2 combines with J gene TRBJ1-1; D is undetermined. CDR3 size: 12 residues. Germline V gene sequence: CDR1 SNHLY, CDR2 FYNNEI. V lost 4 bases to trimming and J lost 3 bases, with 6 bases between them. In DNA form, the CDR3 reads TGTGCCAGCAGTGCAGGACACACTGAAGCTTTCTTT. Translation gives CASSAGHTEAFF. The full variable domain, rest sourced from reference TRBV2 and TRBJ1-1, is EPEVTQTPSHQVTQMGQEVILRCVPISNHLYFYWYRQILGQKVEFLVSFYNNEISEKSEIFDDQFSVERPDGSNFTLKIRSTKLEDSAMYFCASSAGHTEAFFGQGTRLTVV.

The gene calls are TRBV5-8 and TRBJ2-7; the D call may be TRBD1 or TRBD2 (5 bases each). The CDR3 is made up of 14 amino acids. In germline, CDR1 is SGHTS, CDR2 YDEGEE. V lost 5 bases and J 5 bases, leaving 17 bases between the germline ends. For the CDR3, the DNA is TGTGCCAGCAGTATCGGGACGGGGATCCACGAGCAGTACTTC. Encoded protein: CASSIGTGIHEQYF. The full variable domain, with the rest looked up from reference TRBV5-8 and TRBJ2-7, is EAGVTQSPTHLIKTRGQQATLRCSPISGHTSVYWYQQALGLGLQFLLWYDEGEERNRGNFPPRFSGRQFPNYSSELNVNALELEDSALYLCASSIGTGIHEQYFGPGTRLTVT.

V gene TRBV10-3 combines with J gene TRBJ1-5; D not resolved. Trimming shortened V by 3 bases and J by 2 bases, and 8 bases separated the two germline ends. The CDR3 contains 14 residues. Germline loops: CDR1 ENHRY, CDR2 SYGVKD. This CDR3 is CAISDRRGNQPQHF. Written as DNA, the CDR3 is TGTGCCATCAGTGACCGACGCGGCAATCAGCCCCAGCATTTT.

In DNA, the CDR3 is TGTGCCAGCGTCCCGGGACAGGGGTCCCGATTACCCCTCCACTTT. This sequence encodes CASVPGQGSRLPLHF. The chain uses TRBV6-1 and TRBJ1-6; TRBD1 matches 10 bases. V lost 8 bases to trimming and J lost 12 bases; unmatched junction nucleotides: 13. The V gene's germline CDR1 is MNHNS and CDR2 SASEGT. The CDR3 has 15 residues.

V gene TRBV28 combines with J gene TRBJ2-7; TRBD2 matches 15 bases. The CDR3 contains 17 residues. The J segment lost 0 bases and the V segment lost 7 bases, leaving 7 bases of the junction unmatched. Germline-derived CDR1 and CDR2 are MDHEN and SYDVKM. The CDR3 protein is CASKEGLAGGSSYEQYF. The DNA of the CDR3 is TGTGCCAGCAAAGAGGGACTAGCGGGGGGTAGCTCCTACGAGCAGTACTTC.

The rearrangement uses TRBV7-9 and TRBJ2-2; weak D call: TRBD1 (6 bases). This CDR3 has 16 amino acids. Trimming cost V 5 bases and J 5 bases, with 18 bases left between them. Germline V gene sequence: CDR1 SEHNR, CDR2 FQNEAQ (reference sequence). CDR3 amino acids: CASSPPGTRNTGELFF. The CDR3 DNA is TGTGCCAGCAGCCCCCCCGGGACACGTAATACCGGGGAGCTGTTTTTT.

The chain uses TRBV28 and TRBJ1-5; TRBD1 is a possible D gene (5 bases). The CDR3 has 15 amino acids. The germline gives CDR1 MDHEN, CDR2 SYDVKM. The V end was cut by 7 bases, the J end by 3 bases, with 16 bases between. CDR3 sequence reads: CASNAQKGLNQPQHF. The CDR3 nucleotides are TGTGCCAGCAATGCCCAAAAGGGGCTCAATCAGCCCCAGCATTTT. Supplemented by reference TRBV28 and TRBJ1-5, the full variable domain reads DVKVTQSSRYLVKRTGEKVFLECVQDMDHENMFWYRQDPGLGLRLIYFSYDVKMKEKGDIPEGYSVSREKKERFSLILESASTNQTSMYLCASNAQKGLNQPQHFGDGTRLSIL.

The chain uses TRBV15 and TRBJ2-2; perhaps TRBD1 as D (6 bases). The germline CDR1 and CDR2 sequences are LNHNV and YYDKDF (reference sequence). Trimming pared 2 bases from V and 4 bases from J, leaving 8 bases between. This CDR3 region has 14 residues. The CDR3 nucleotides are TGTGCCACCAGCAGAACAGGGAGCACCGGGGAGCTGTTTTTT. Its protein is CATSRTGSTGELFF.

This sequence joins TRBV28 and TRBJ1-2; tentatively, D is TRBD1 (5 bases). The germline gives CDR1 MDHEN, CDR2 SYDVKM. The germline V and J ends were trimmed by 4 bases and 7 bases, with 16 bases remaining between them. The CDR3 is 14 amino acids. CDR3 nucleotide sequence: TGTGCCAGCAGTTACGGGGGGAATCTGGCTGGCTACACCTTC. Its translation: CASSYGGNLAGYTF.

The genes are TRBV11-2 and TRBJ1-2; D may be TRBD1 (6 bases). Germline V CDR1 and CDR2: SGHAT, FQNNGV. The CDR3 contains 14 residues. The V end was cut by 4 bases, the J end by 7 bases, with 16 bases between. CDR3 nucleotide sequence: TGTGCCAGCAGCTCGGGACAACCGGGTAGTGGCTACACCTTC. Its protein is CASSSGQPGSGYTF.

The chain links TRBV6-2 or TRBV6-3 to TRBJ1-6, with D tentatively TRBD1 (6 bases). Trimming took 5 bases from V and 5 from J, leaving 16 bases between them. The CDR3 length is 16 residues. CDR1 MNHEY and CDR2 SVGEGT come from the germline V gene. The CDR3, as DNA: TGTGCCAGCAGTGAGCAGGGAAGGGGGGATAATTCACCCCTCCACTTT. Amino acids: CASSEQGRGDNSPLHF.

This chain uses TRBV12-3 or TRBV12-4 with TRBJ1-1, with no clear D. The ends were cut back, 7 bases at V and 7 bases at J, with 13 bases in the middle. The length of the CDR3 is 12 residues. CDR3 protein: CASTRPGVEAFF. CDR3 sequence (DNA): TGTGCCAGCACCCGACCGGGAGTTGAAGCTTTCTTT.

This chain joins TRBV18 and TRBJ1-2; D uncertain. V was clipped by 0 bases and J by 4 bases, with 15 bases between them. In germline, CDR1 is KGHSH, CDR2 LQKENI. The CDR3 totals 16 residues. This CDR3 reads CASSPPSGGMGYGYTF. The CDR3 nucleotides are TGTGCCAGCTCACCACCGAGCGGCGGTATGGGCTATGGCTACACCTTC.

V gene TRBV27 combines with J gene TRBJ2-5; TRBD2 matches at 10 bases. Germline V gene data show CDR1 as MNHEY and CDR2 as SMNVEV (reference sequence). V shed 6 bases and J 3 bases; nucleotides not matched to a gene: 4. The CDR3 is 14 amino acids. The CDR3 DNA follows: TGTGCCAGCAGGCTACTAGCGGGGAAAGAGACCCAGTACTTC. It yields the protein CASRLLAGKETQYF.

The chain couples TRBV4-1 to TRBJ1-3; D gene unclear. Germline V gives CDR1 MGHRA, CDR2 YSYEKL. V gave up 1 base and J gave up 0 bases, with 10 bases separating them. This CDR3 contains 16 residues. As DNA, the CDR3 is TGCGCCAGCAGCCAAGGATGGCCTAACTCTGGAAACACCATATATTTT. Its protein is CASSQGWPNSGNTIYF.

The chain is built from TRBV3-1 (or the pseudogene TRBV3-2) and TRBJ2-7, with D tentatively TRBD2 (7 bases). Looked up from germline, CDR1 is LGHDT and CDR2 is YNNKEL (reference sequence). Trimming left V 0 bases short and J 2 bases short, with 11 bases between. The CDR3 covers 15 residues. CDR3 in amino acids: CASSQEGGLTYEQYF. The CDR3 region has the DNA TGTGCCAGCAGCCAAGAGGGGGGGCTGACCTACGAGCAGTACTTC.

This chain connects TRBV28 to TRBJ2-5; TRBD2 matches 16 bases. CDR1 and CDR2 from the germline V gene are MDHEN and SYDVKM. Trimming at V came to 5 bases and at J to 10 bases, leaving 10 bases not matched to a gene. This CDR3 spans 16 amino acids. CDR3 region: CASSPAPGLAGGVQYF. The DNA for the CDR3 is TGTGCCAGCAGTCCCGCCCCGGGACTAGCGGGGGGGGTCCAGTACTTC.

The chain has TRBV7-9 and TRBJ2-1, with 8 bases that match TRBD1. In germline, CDR1 is SEHNR, CDR2 FQNEAQ (reference sequence). V lost 4 bases, J lost 6 bases, and 8 bases stayed unmatched. The CDR3 is 15 amino acids. The CDR3 region is CASSCSGGACNEQFF. The CDR3 coding sequence is TGTGCCAGCAGCTGTTCAGGGGGCGCCTGCAATGAGCAGTTCTTC. Full variable domain (remainder filled in from reference TRBV7-9 and TRBJ2-1): DTGVSQNPRHKITKRGQNVTFRCDPISEHNRLYWYRQTLGQGPEFLTYFQNEAQLEKSRLLSDRFSAERPKGSFSTLEIQRTEQGDSAMYLCASSCSGGACNEQFFGPGTRLTVL.

This rearrangement joins TRBV5-1 to TRBJ2-7; 7 positions agree with TRBD2. CDR3 length: 14 amino acids. The germline V gene encodes CDR1 SGHRS and CDR2 YFSETQ. Trimming at V came to 0 bases and at J to 2 bases, leaving 2 bases not matched to a gene. The CDR3 nucleotides read TGCGCCAGCAGCTTGGCTAGCGGTACCTACGAGCAGTACTTC. It encodes CASSLASGTYEQYF.

The V call is TRBV2, the J call TRBJ1-4; a weak D match, TRBD1 (6 bases). With 0 bases removed from V and 5 bases from J, the gap between germline ends came to 13 bases. Per germline, CDR1 SNHLY and CDR2 FYNNEI. The CDR3 sequence is 16 residues long. CDR3 sequence (DNA): TGTGCCAGCAGTGAAGCGCTAGGGGGGGAGAATGAAAAACTGTTTTTT. Protein sequence: CASSEALGGENEKLFF.

The chain couples TRBV19 to TRBJ1-2, with a weak D call TRBD1 (6 bases). Germline CDR1 is LNHDA and CDR2 is SQIVND (reference sequence). V dropped 5 bases and J dropped 4 bases, with 14 bases sitting between them. The CDR3 spans 14 residues. The CDR3 region is CASSPPGVRYGYTF. The CDR3 DNA sequence: TGTGCCAGTAGTCCCCCAGGGGTTCGCTATGGCTACACCTTC.